These 14 T cell receptor beta chains came from one sample sequenced in a study of shared clonotypes between healthy human individuals. Using immunoSEQ multiplex PCR, the repertoire was profiled, and TCRdb retains in-frame clones only, with some absent. This sample carries about 2.4 million clones, 90% to 95% of them seen once, and the ten largest clones take about 0.38%. Source material: naive CD4+ T cells from PBMCs. Described subset: CD45RA+ positively selected. The receptors here all came from a young man in good health. Some clones in this sample may be carry-over from other donors' samples.

The chain couples TRBV4-1 to TRBJ2-1; no clear D. The CDR3 loop spans 16 amino acids. Between the trimmed V and J ends, which lost 3 bases and 8 bases, there was a span of 20 bases. Germline V CDR1 and CDR2: MGHRA, YSYEKL. The CDR3 reads CASSQPRAYLPHEQFF. Written as DNA, the CDR3 is TGCGCCAGCAGCCAGCCTAGGGCCTACTTACCCCATGAGCAGTTCTTC.

The V call is TRBV21-1, the J call TRBJ2-5; TRBD2, the D gene given by the table, was not confirmed from the DNA. TRBV21-1 constitutes a pseudogene. This CDR3 contains 17 residues. The CDR3 protein is CASSSRPAAGLLETQYF. CDR3 DNA: TGTGCCAGCAGCTCCCGTCCTGCAGCGGGGCTTTTGGAGACCCAGTACTTC.

The J gene is TRBJ2-7, the V gene TRBV5-1; TRBD2 matches 10 bases. The CDR3 length is 14 residues. CDR1 and CDR2 from the germline V gene are SGHRS and YFSETQ. After removal of 7 bases from V and 3 bases from J, the junction contained 7 bases not matched to a gene. CDR3 region: CASATSGKNYEQYF. In DNA form, the CDR3 reads TGCGCCAGCGCCACTAGCGGGAAGAACTACGAGCAGTACTTC.

This clone has just one count. This chain uses TRBV7-8 with TRBJ1-5, with D unresolved. Trimming removed 2 bases from V and 8 bases from J, with 7 bases in between. The CDR3 is made up of 12 amino acids. Germline CDR1 SGHVS, CDR2 FQNEAQ. In nucleotides, the CDR3 is TGTGCCAGCAGCTTATTGGGAAAGCCCCAGCATTTT. Protein: CASSLLGKPQHF.

A note on this clone: The same CDR3 arises from other DNA sequences in this sample as well. CDR3 nucleotides: TGTGCCAGCTCACCTCGAAACGGGGAGACCCAGTACTTC. It encodes CASSPRNGETQYF. V is TRBV18 and J is TRBJ2-5; D remains unclear. The germline V gene has CDR1 KGHSH and CDR2 LQKENI. The CDR3 contains 13 residues. V was shortened by 3 bases and J by 5 bases, with 10 bases between the two germline ends.

The rearrangement uses TRBV28 and TRBJ2-1; D remains unclear. V lost 3 bases, J lost 6 bases, and 12 bases lay in between. The CDR3 sequence is 14 residues long. The V gene's germline CDR1 is MDHEN and CDR2 SYDVKM. CDR3 in amino acids: CASSLIGLGNEQFF. The CDR3 DNA reads as TGTGCCAGCAGTTTGATAGGTCTGGGCAATGAGCAGTTCTTC.

The chain is built from TRBV7-3 and TRBJ2-7, with TRBD1 matching over 10 bases. J lost 5 bases, V lost 4 bases, and 5 bases had no gene match. Germline V CDR1 and CDR2: SGHTA, FQGTGA. The CDR3 sequence is 14 residues long. DNA of the CDR3: TGTGCCAGCAGCTGGGACAGGGGTTCCGACGAGCAGTACTTC. Protein product: CASSWDRGSDEQYF.

The rearrangement links TRBV4-3 to TRBJ1-5, with unresolved D. The CDR3 covers 14 residues. Trimming took 0 bases from V and 1 from J, leaving 4 bases between them. From germline, CDR1 is LGHNA and CDR2 YSLEER. The CDR3 sequence is CASSQEISNQPQHF. CDR3 DNA sequence: TGCGCCAGCAGCCAAGAAATCAGCAATCAGCCCCAGCATTTT.

The J gene is TRBJ2-7, the V gene TRBV25-1; 9 nucleotides align to TRBD1. The germline V gene has CDR1 MGHDK and CDR2 SYGVNS. The CDR3 spans 15 residues. J was trimmed by 2 bases and V by 4 bases; bases with no gene match: 6. The CDR3 spells CASSASGTGPYEQYF. The CDR3, as DNA: TGTGCCAGCAGTGCCTCCGGGACAGGGCCCTACGAGCAGTACTTC.

This chain joins TRBV2 and TRBJ2-7; TRBD1 or TRBD2 may be the D gene (6 bases each). V was trimmed by 11 bases and J by 4 bases, leaving 18 bases between them. This CDR3 region has 13 residues. CDR1 is SNHLY, CDR2 FYNNEI, per germline. The CDR3 loop reads CAGAEGGPYEQYF. The CDR3 DNA sequence: TGTGCCGGAGCGGAGGGGGGCCCGTACGAGCAGTACTTC.

This sequence joins TRBV5-1 and TRBJ2-3, with TRBD2 matching over 7 bases. Looked up from germline, CDR1 is SGHRS and CDR2 is YFSETQ. V was clipped by 4 bases and J by 7 bases; unmatched bases: 9. The CDR3 totals 14 residues. The CDR3 loop reads CASSRPGEGNTQYF. The CDR3 DNA reads TGCGCCAGCAGCCGACCGGGGGAGGGGAATACGCAGTATTTT.

The chain links TRBV15 to TRBJ2-2, with a possible D match to TRBD2 (6 bases). The CDR3 sequence is 14 residues long. Germline V gives CDR1 LNHNV, CDR2 YYDKDF (reference sequence). V lost 8 bases, J lost 2 bases, and 12 bases lay in between. Here the CDR3 DNA reads TGTGCCACCGGGGTAGCGGAAAACACCGGGGAGCTGTTTTTT. Translation gives CATGVAENTGELFF.

The rearrangement uses TRBV5-4 and TRBJ1-3; a possible D gene is TRBD1 (5 bases). V gave up 4 bases and J gave up 4 bases, with 12 bases separating them. Germline assignment: CDR1 SGHNT and CDR2 YYREEE (reference sequence). The CDR3 is made up of 14 amino acids. The CDR3 loop is CASSIGVPGNTIYF. CDR3 nucleotide sequence: TGTGCCAGCAGCATAGGGGTACCGGGAAACACCATATATTTT. The whole variable domain, remainder taken from reference TRBV5-4 and TRBJ1-3, is ETGVTQSPTHLIKTRGQQVTLRCSSQSGHNTVSWYQQALGQGPQFIFQYYREEENGRGNFPPRFSGLQFPNYSSELNVNALELDDSALYLCASSIGVPGNTIYFGEGSWLTVV.

J is TRBJ1-2 and V is TRBV19; D is uncertain. CDR1 is LNHDA, CDR2 SQIVND, per germline (reference sequence). The V gene lost 5 bases and the J gene lost 4 bases, with 11 bases spanning the gap. The CDR3 runs to 13 residues. CDR3 loop: CASSPVGAYGYTF. The CDR3 DNA sequence: TGTGCCAGTAGTCCCGTAGGCGCCTATGGCTACACCTTC. The variable domain in full, completed from reference TRBV19 and TRBJ1-2, reads DGGITQSPKYLFRKEGQNVTLSCEQNLNHDAMYWYRQDPGQGLRLIYYSQIVNDFQKGDIAEGYSVSREKKESFPLTVTSAQKNPTAFYLCASSPVGAYGYTFGSGTRLTVV.